This is a list of T cell receptor beta chains from one sample in a study of blood T cell repertoires in COVID-19. Generated by immunoSEQ multiplex PCR, the TCRdb table keeps only in-frame clones and is missing some. Of 50,000 to 65,000 clones listed, roughly 74% were seen once; the top ten hold 28%. Sequenced input: peripheral blood. These receptors all come from an elderly woman with acute or convalescent COVID-19. Both conserved end residues are part of each CDR3. Each record gives: clone size, CDR3 length, D gene, J gene, V gene, CDR3 DNA, CDR3 protein. A D gene is named only where the DNA matches it firmly. Rows may omit the clone size; those that give it use once, few, many or a size class.

>NA|14|TRBD2|TRBJ2-5|TRBV5-1
TGCGCCAGCAGCTTTTCGGCGGGAGTAGAGACCCAGTACTTC
CASSFSAGVETQYF
>NA|16|TRBD2|TRBJ2-2|TRBV19
TGTGCCAGTAGTTCGCTAGCGGGGCCCAACACCGGGGAGCTGTTTTTT
CASSSLAGPNTGELFF
>few|13|TRBD1|TRBJ1-2|TRBV28
TGTGCCAGCCATGCAGGGGGCGACTATGGCTACACCTTC
CASHAGGDYGYTF
>NA|14|TRBD1|TRBJ2-1|TRBV7-2
TGTGCCAGCAGCCCCCGTCAGGGGGCCCTTGAGCAGTTCTTC
CASSPRQGALEQFF
>NA|15|NA|TRBJ1-5|TRBV25-1
TGTGCCAGCAGTGTGGGGGGGACGGACGATCAGCCCCAGCATTTT
CASSVGGTDDQPQHF
>few|16|TRBD2|TRBJ2-7|TRBV4-2
TGTGCCAGCAGCCAAGATTGGACTAGCGGGGCCTACGAGCAGTACTTC
CASSQDWTSGAYEQYF
>NA|14|NA|TRBJ1-1|TRBV6-2/TRBV6-3
TGTGCCAGCAGTTATATACAGTGGAACACTGAAGCTTTCTTT
CASSYIQWNTEAFF
>NA|16|TRBD2|TRBJ2-1|TRBV11-3
TGTGCCAGCAGCCCCGGGGGAGCGGGAGAGAGCAATGAGCAGTTCTTC
CASSPGGAGESNEQFF
>NA|15|TRBD1|TRBJ2-1|TRBV5-5
TGTGCCAGCAGCTTGGGGGACAGGAGCGACAATGAGCAGTTCTTC
CASSLGDRSDNEQFF
>NA|17|NA|TRBJ1-3|TRBV7-9
TGTGCCAGCAGCTTAGAAGGTGGAAGAGGCTCTGGAAACACCATATATTTT
CASSLEGGRGSGNTIYF
>many|16|TRBD2|TRBJ2-2|TRBV5-1
TGCGCCAGCAGCCAGATAGCGGGAGGTCAGACCGGGGAGCTGTTTTTT
CASSQIAGGQTGELFF
>NA|16|TRBD1|TRBJ1-3|TRBV19
TGTGCCAGTAGTATAGCGGGACAGGGGTTCGGAAACACCATATATTTT
CASSIAGQGFGNTIYF
>NA|21|TRBD1|TRBJ1-5|TRBV19
TGTGCCAGTAGTATCCTAAGAAGGCAGGGGGGTAGTCGCGGAAATCACCAGCCCCAGCATTTT
CASSILRRQGGSRGNHQPQHF
>NA|16|TRBD2|TRBJ2-3|TRBV7-3
TGTGCCAGCAGCTTAACCCCAACTGGACTAGCTCGTACGCAGTATTTT
CASSLTPTGLARTQYF
>NA|15|NA|TRBJ1-4|TRBV18
TGTGCCAGCTCACCTTCGCCAGGGTATAATGAAAAACTGTTTTTT
CASSPSPGYNEKLFF
>NA|14|NA|TRBJ2-3|TRBV5-8
TGTGCCAGCAGCTTACGACAGGCGCCAGATACGCAGTATTTT
CASSLRQAPDTQYF
>few|18|NA|TRBJ1-5|TRBV3-1/TRBV3-2
TGTGCCAGCAGCCAAGGACCCCCGCGGCCTGGAAGCAATCAGCCCCAGCATTTT
CASSQGPPRPGSNQPQHF
>NA|14|NA|TRBJ2-1|TRBV6-4
TGTGCCAGCAGTATCGGGAGCTCCTACAATGAGCAGTTCTTC
CASSIGSSYNEQFF
>few|15|NA|TRBJ1-1|TRBV6-6
TGTGCCAGCAGTTATCCGGGACGGGGGGACACTGAAGCTTTCTTT
CASSYPGRGDTEAFF
>NA|13|TRBD2|TRBJ2-1|TRBV5-5
TGTGCCAGCAGCTTGCGGCTAGCGGGGAAACAGTTCTTC
CASSLRLAGKQFF
>NA|17|NA|TRBJ2-1|TRBV15
TGTGCCACCAGCAGACCGCCCACTAGCATCTCTTACTATGAGCAGTTCTTC
CATSRPPTSISYYEQFF
>medium-sized|14|TRBD2|TRBJ2-7|TRBV5-1
TGCGCCAGCAGCTTGAGTCTAGCGGGCTACGAGCAGTACTTC
CASSLSLAGYEQYF
>NA|17|TRBD2|TRBJ2-2|TRBV18
TGTGCCAGCTCACCTTTTCGAGCGGGAGAGGGGACCGGGGAGCTGTTTTTT
CASSPFRAGEGTGELFF
>NA|14|NA|TRBJ2-5|TRBV6-5
TGTGCCAGCAGTTACTCTGGAGGGATAGAGACCCAGTACTTC
CASSYSGGIETQYF
>NA|15|TRBD1|TRBJ2-4|TRBV7-2
TGTGCCAGCAGCTTAGAGGGACAGGGTTGGAACATTCAGTGCTTC
CASSLEGQGWNIQCF
>NA|15|NA|TRBJ2-5|TRBV5-1
TGCGCCAGCAGCTCCGACCCCGGAGTCGCCGAGACCCAGTACTTC
CASSSDPGVAETQYF
>once|12|NA|TRBJ2-3|TRBV14
TGTGCCAGCAGCCAACACGGGGATACGCAGTATTTT
CASSQHGDTQYF
>NA|15|TRBD1|TRBJ2-1|TRBV5-4
TGTGCCAGCAGCTCCAGGACAGGGCCCTACAATGAGCAGTTCTTC
CASSSRTGPYNEQFF
>NA|13|NA|TRBJ2-5|TRBV4-1
TGCGCCAGCAGCATAGCTAGCGTAGAGACCCAGTACTTC
CASSIASVETQYF
>NA|19|TRBD1|TRBJ1-2|TRBV4-3
TGCGCCAGCAGCCAAGATCTTGTGTTACGGACAGGCCAAGGCTATGGGTACACCTTC
CASSQDLVLRTGQGYGYTF
>NA|12|TRBD2|TRBJ2-1|TRBV14
TGTGCCAGCAGCCCCGGGACTAGGAGCCAGTTCTTC
CASSPGTRSQFF
>few|14|NA|TRBJ2-5|TRBV4-3
TGCGCCAGCAGCCAAGAATACAGCCAAGAGACCCAGTACTTC
CASSQEYSQETQYF
>medium-sized|17|NA|TRBJ1-1|TRBV5-1
TGCGCCAGCAGCTTGCCGGGGGCCGGGGCGGGGGACACTGAAGCTTTCTTT
CASSLPGAGAGDTEAFF
>NA|13|NA|TRBJ2-7|TRBV11-1
TGTGCCAGCAGCTTGACGGGAGTCTACGAGCAGTACTTC
CASSLTGVYEQYF
>NA|12|NA|TRBJ2-2|TRBV27
TGTGCCAGCGCCCGCGGGACCGGGGAGCTGTTTTTT
CASARGTGELFF
>many|14|TRBD1|TRBJ2-1|TRBV20-1
TGCAGTGCTAGTAGTCCCTGGGACAGGTCCAGTTTGTTCTTC
CSASSPWDRSSLFF
>once|13|NA|TRBJ2-3|TRBV3-1/TRBV3-2
TGTGCCAGCAGCCTTCTAGGCACAGATACGCAGTATTTT
CASSLLGTDTQYF
>NA|16|TRBD1|TRBJ1-2|TRBV27
TGTGCCAGCAGTTTCATGACAGGGGGCGCTCGTTATGGCTACACCTTC
CASSFMTGGARYGYTF
>NA|14|NA|TRBJ1-6|TRBV9
TGTGCCAGCAGCGTAGGGGAGGGGCAGGCACCCCTCCACTTT
CASSVGEGQAPLHF
>NA|16|TRBD2|TRBJ2-1|TRBV4-2
TGTGCCAGCAGCCAAGTCGGACTAGCGGTCCACAATGAGCAGTTCTTC
CASSQVGLAVHNEQFF